The T cell receptor (beta chain) under discussion was sequenced for a study of metastatic and nonmetastatic thyroid tumors. Study-wide findings and caveats: Malignant thyroid tumors reportedly exceeded benign nodules significantly in TCR beta diversity, with the difference appearing in blood and tumor.

This clone was counted between two and nine times. Its antigen is as yet unknown. Relative to the germline gene, one junction end is altered; a read error may explain this. TCRdb reassembled clones from the PCR reads with MiXCR. The data contain roughly 5,100 clones, 30% to 45% of them singletons. Thyroid surgery took place with no prior treatment in any patient. The CDR3 sequence is 15 residues long. The clonotype comes from a female donor with papillary thyroid cancer or a benign thyroid nodule (not recorded which). Some clones in this sample may be carry-over from other donors' samples. Sequences were obtained from adjacent normal tissue. The rearrangement links TRBV12-3 or TRBV12-4 to TRBJ2-6, with D maybe TRBD2 (5 bases). The CDR3 DNA reads as TGTGCCAGCAGTTTTGGAGGCTCTGGTGCCAACGTCCTGACTTTC. Its translation is CASSFGGSGANVLTF.